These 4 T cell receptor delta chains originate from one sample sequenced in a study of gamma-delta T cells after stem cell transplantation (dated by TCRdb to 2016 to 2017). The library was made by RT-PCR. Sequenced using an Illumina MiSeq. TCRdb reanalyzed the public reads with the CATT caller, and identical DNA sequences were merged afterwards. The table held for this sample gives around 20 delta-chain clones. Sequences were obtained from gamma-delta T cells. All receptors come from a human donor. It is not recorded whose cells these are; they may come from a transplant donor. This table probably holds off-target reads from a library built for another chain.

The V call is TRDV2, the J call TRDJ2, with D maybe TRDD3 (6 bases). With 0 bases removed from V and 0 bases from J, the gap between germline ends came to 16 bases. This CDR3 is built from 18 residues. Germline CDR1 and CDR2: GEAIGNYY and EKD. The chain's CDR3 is CACDTVLGGAPLTAQLFF. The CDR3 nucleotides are TGTGCCTGTGACACCGTATTGGGGGGGGCCCCTTTGACAGCACAACTCTTCTTT.

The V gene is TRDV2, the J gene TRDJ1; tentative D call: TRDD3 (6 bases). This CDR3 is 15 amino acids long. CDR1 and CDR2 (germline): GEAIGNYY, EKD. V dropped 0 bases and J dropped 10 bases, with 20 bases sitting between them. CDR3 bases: TGTGCCTGTGACACCGTTGGATACAGTGGAGGGGGACTCATCTTT. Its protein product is CACDTVGYSGGGLIF.

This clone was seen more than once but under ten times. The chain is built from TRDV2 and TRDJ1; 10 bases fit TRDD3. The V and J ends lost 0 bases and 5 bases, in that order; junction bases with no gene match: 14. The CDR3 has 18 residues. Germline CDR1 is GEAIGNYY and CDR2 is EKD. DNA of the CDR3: TGTGCCTGTGACACCGCAGCTGGGGGATATAGATCGGGAGATAAACTCATCTTT. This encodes CACDTAAGGYRSGDKLIF.

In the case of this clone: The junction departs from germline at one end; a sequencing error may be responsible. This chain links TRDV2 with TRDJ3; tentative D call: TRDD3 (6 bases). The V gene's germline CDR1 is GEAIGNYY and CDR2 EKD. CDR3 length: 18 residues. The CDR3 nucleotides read TGTGCCTGTGACACTGGGGATGCGAGCTCCTGGGACACCCTACAGATGTTTTTC. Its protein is CACDTGDASSWDTLQMFF.